This T cell receptor (beta chain) was captured by sequencing in a study of shared clonotypes between healthy human individuals (dated by TCRdb to 2020 to 2021). Concerning the study at large: A couple of women and three men aged 18 to 49 years were included in the cohort. For each donor, three plates each were used for CD4 naive and CD4 memory, two plates were used for CD8 naive, and one plate was used for CD8 memory. Each donor's leukapheresis produced roughly between about 0.8 and 10 billion PBMCs. To increase sequencing depth and limit assay-specific biases, different laboratories used diverse techniques to prepare libraries and sequence TCR repertoires. To estimate repertoire size and how much clonotypes are shared between individuals, the study performed deep sequencing of blood TCR repertoires from a handful of healthy adults. What the study reported, not specific to this receptor: Sampling was restricted to blood, and TCR repertoires in tissues likely differ from the TCR repertoires found in blood. Because the study included only a small number of donors, the genetic and exposure-history diversity represented was limited. Pairwise subsampling led to the expectation that sequencing depth would affect the degree of clonotype sharing among donors. About 5% of naive CD4, 3.5% of naive CD8, approximately 2% of memory CD4, and roughly 0.4% of memory CD8 clonotypes were shared across four donors. Higher generation probabilities were observed for clonotypes shared by all four sorted-subset donors than for non-shared clonotypes. Larger estimated clonotype richness was generally found for naive subsets than for memory subsets. Rarefaction of sorted-subset datasets indicated incomplete sequencing despite the large sequencing depth.

For the CD8 naive samples, CD45RO-negative cells were positively selected for CCR7, yielding a CD45RA+CCR7+ population from which TemRA cells were excluded. Healthy HIV-negative adults with no recently reported acute infections or vaccinations were included as donors. Only Caucasian adults living in Nashville, Tennessee, USA were represented among the donors. Blood was collected by leukapheresis, and PBMCs were isolated by Ficoll-Histopaque density gradient centrifugation and then cryopreserved in liquid nitrogen vapor phase. Analytical flow cytometry was used to check the purity and quantity of every magnetically sorted T cell population. Genomic DNA was isolated from every sorted fraction and measured by UV absorbance on a Nanodrop 2000c. The junction carries 11 bases between V and J, which are trimmed by 4 bases and 1 base respectively. There are 14 amino acids in the CDR3, from cysteine to phenylalanine inclusive. The DNA shown is the 42-base CDR3, in frame from base 1. The germline V gene specifies SGHDN as CDR1 and FVKESK as CDR2.

Using the deep immunoSEQ assay, multiplex PCR amplified TCR CDR3 regions from genomic DNA. Extracted genomic DNA from each cell subset was spread evenly across all wells of several immunoSEQ 96-well plates, with each plate serving as a replicate. Each replicate PCR for sorted subsets received roughly 0.2 ug genomic DNA, equal to about 30,000 T cell genomes. The purified libraries were quantified using a Qubit 3.0 fluorometer, sized with a Bioanalyzer 2100, and then quantified again using the KAPA Library Quantification kit. Each immunoSEQ 96-well plate was sequenced on its own single-read 150-cycle Illumina NextSeq 550 flow cell. As for the original processing: Because only junctional sequences without quality scores were contained in the immunoSEQ output, filtering matching that applied to full-length reads could not be performed. To assign V/J genes and CDR3, sequences were annotated using PyIR, a Python wrapper for IgBLAST v1.9, with IMGT germline references. Reads were removed for weak V/J assignments (E-value above 1e-6), missing CDR3, stop codons, out-of-frame junctions, or ambiguous translated residues. V3J clonotypes were defined as sequences sharing the same inferred V gene, J gene, and CDR3 amino acid sequence. Percentage overlap between repertoires was computed as shared unique clonotypes divided by the size of the smaller repertoire. Three approaches were used to assess repertoire richness: RTK rarefaction, the Chao1 estimator, and Recon v2.1 estimates of unobserved clonotypes. Generation probabilities were computed with OLGA for all TCRbeta clonotypes obtained by the gDNA method from a handful of donors. TCRdb stores this immuneACCESS table with in-frame sequences only. Part of the clones is absent; in the studies checked, under half of the shortfall reflects unresolved V genes, and no reason is known for the rest. V and J calls and clone size are those listed in that table; D and trimming were worked out from the DNA. In all, the sample holds about 2.1 million clones, and around 93% of those were seen once. The top ten clones comprise over 1.5% of the sample.

As concerns this clone: The antigen it recognizes is unknown. No much larger clone is present one base from it, and per-base qualities are unavailable.

Sequencing used naive CD8+ T cells from PBMCs. This specimen's cell subset or site label, per the study, means: CD45RA+CCR7+. The chain employs TRBV14 and TRBJ2-7; the D gene identity is not certain. The sequence was obtained from a man aged 18 to 30 in good health. Some clones in this sample may be carry-over from other donors' samples. CDR3 region: CASSPFDLSYEQYF. The bases read TGTGCCAGCAGCCCATTCGACTTATCCTACGAGCAGTACTTC.